This T cell receptor (beta chain) was observed in a study of cytomegalovirus exposure and HLA in healthy donors. The study's findings and limits: A classifier reportedly called cytomegalovirus status with high sensitivity and specificity. The listing of some 170 TCR beta chains classed them as cytomegalovirus-associated.

This PCR relied on a set of 60 Vbeta primers and 13 Jbeta primers. Using immunoSEQ multiplex PCR, the repertoire was profiled, and TCRdb retains in-frame clones only, with some absent. Of roughly 150,000 clones in the sample, about four fifths were seen once. Between the trimmed V and J ends, which lost 0 bases and 5 bases, there was a span of 15 bases. Germline V CDR1 and CDR2: SGHRS, YFSETQ. The CDR3 is made up of 15 amino acids. As to this clone: Its target is not known.

The source material was PBMCs. The rearrangement uses TRBV5-1 and TRBJ2-7; a weak D match, TRBD1 (5 bases). The TCR originated in a male donor in good health and CMV-seropositive. For the CDR3, the DNA is TGCGCCAGCAGCTTGGGAGTGCCGGGCAGGGACGAGCAGTACTTC. This gives the protein CASSLGVPGRDEQYF.